These T cell receptor beta chains were read from a single sample in a study of Ad26.COV2.S vaccination and SARS-CoV-2 variants. Measured with immunoSEQ multiplex PCR; TCRdb has only the in-frame clones, and not every one. The data contain 300,000 to 350,000 clones, approximately 86% of them seen just once; the ten biggest clones take up around 11%. The source material was peripheral blood, sampled in a trial of Ad26.COV2.S vaccine versus placebo. The receptors come from a person between 18 and 60 years old who received the Ad26.COV2.S COVID-19 vaccine or a placebo. The CDR3 runs from the conserved cysteine through the conserved F or W. Each record gives: D gene, J gene, V gene, clone size, CDR3 length, CDR3 protein, CDR3 DNA. D genes are given only for firm matches. Only part of the rows carry a size: once, few, many, or a class if the clone is expanded.

>NA|TRBJ2-6|TRBV18|NA|13
CASSPSDTNVLTF
TGTGCCAGCTCACCTTCCGATACTAACGTCCTGACTTTC
>NA|TRBJ1-2|TRBV28|NA|14
CASSLGRWDYGYTF
TGTGCCAGCAGTTTAGGGCGGTGGGACTATGGCTACACCTTC
>NA|TRBJ2-2|TRBV27|few|18
CASSLFGSAGRDTGELFF
TGTGCCAGCAGTTTATTTGGCAGCGCGGGACGGGACACCGGGGAGCTGTTTTTT
>NA|TRBJ2-1|TRBV27|once|14
CASSPLQGAAEQFF
TGTGCCAGCAGCCCCCTTCAGGGAGCGGCTGAGCAGTTCTTC
>NA|TRBJ1-2|TRBV27|many|14
CASSFRAANYGYTF
TGTGCCAGCAGTTTTCGCGCAGCTAACTATGGCTACACCTTC
>TRBD2|TRBJ2-7|TRBV6-2/TRBV6-3|NA|16
CASSSRLAGENYEQYF
TGTGCCAGCAGTTCCAGACTAGCGGGAGAGAACTACGAGCAGTACTTC
>NA|TRBJ2-7|TRBV11-2|once|14
CASSLAGALYEQYF
TGTGCCAGCAGCTTAGCGGGAGCCTTATACGAGCAGTACTTC
>NA|TRBJ2-7|TRBV19|NA|14
CASSMQGGPGEQYF
TGTGCCAGTAGTATGCAGGGTGGTCCGGGCGAGCAGTACTTC
>NA|TRBJ2-3|TRBV4-1|NA|13
CASSHTGLDTQYF
TGCGCCAGCAGCCACACAGGGCTAGATACGCAGTATTTT
>NA|TRBJ2-1|TRBV7-2|NA|13
CASSFSPVREQFF
TGTGCCAGCAGCTTCTCTCCAGTTCGTGAGCAGTTCTTC
>NA|TRBJ2-3|TRBV10-2|NA|17
CASRVSRGSGYTDTQYF
TGCGCCAGCAGAGTGTCCAGGGGTAGCGGGTACACAGATACGCAGTATTTT
>NA|TRBJ2-4|TRBV28|NA|16
CASSLSRRTHGDIQYF
TGTGCCAGCAGTTTGTCGCGACGAACCCACGGGGACATTCAGTACTTC
>TRBD1|TRBJ1-6|TRBV28|NA|16
CASSSGTGGENSPLHF
TGTGCCAGCAGTTCCGGGACAGGGGGGGAAAATTCACCCCTCCACTTT
>NA|TRBJ1-5|TRBV30|NA|13
CAWSPDINQPQHF
TGTGCCTGGAGCCCTGACATTAATCAGCCCCAGCATTTT
>NA|TRBJ2-3|TRBV2|few|12
CASSEVTDTQYF
TGTGCCAGCAGTGAGGTCACAGATACGCAGTATTTT
>NA|TRBJ1-5|TRBV5-6|NA|16
CASSPPMGLTGQPQHF
TGTGCCAGCAGCCCCCCCATGGGCCTCACCGGGCAGCCCCAGCATTTT
>TRBD2|TRBJ2-3|TRBV5-1|once|22
CASALTPTLAGGTTLSTDTQYF
TGCGCCAGCGCCCTAACCCCGACGCTAGCGGGGGGAACCACTCTTAGCACAGATACGCAGTATTTT
>NA|TRBJ2-6|TRBV28|NA|17
CASSLSRGALGANVLTF
TGTGCCAGCAGTTTGTCAAGGGGGGCGCTTGGGGCCAACGTCCTGACTTTC
>NA|TRBJ1-2|TRBV6-2/TRBV6-3|NA|13
CASSLGRIYGYTF
TGTGCCAGCAGTTTGGGGCGGATCTATGGCTACACCTTC
>TRBD1|TRBJ1-4|TRBV28|NA|17
CASRGTGTGLINEKLFF
TGTGCCAGCAGGGGGACCGGGACAGGGCTTATTAATGAAAAACTGTTTTTT
>TRBD1|TRBJ1-5|TRBV19|once|18
CASSSRKTGGNSNQPQHF
TGTGCCAGTAGTTCCCGAAAGACAGGGGGGAATAGCAATCAGCCCCAGCATTTT
>TRBD1|TRBJ2-3|TRBV6-5|NA|14
CASSSGQGTDTQYF
TGTGCCAGCAGTTCGGGACAGGGAACAGATACGCAGTATTTT
>NA|TRBJ1-1|TRBV10-3|NA|13
CAISWGGKSEAFF
TGTGCCATCAGTTGGGGAGGGAAGAGTGAAGCTTTCTTT
>NA|TRBJ1-1|TRBV28|NA|13
CASSSPGFGEAFF
TGTGCCAGCAGTTCCCCAGGCTTTGGGGAAGCTTTCTTT
>TRBD2|TRBJ2-7|TRBV7-9|many|19
CASNDPGIQTIAGSYEQYF
TGTGCCAGCAACGACCCCGGCATCCAAACTATAGCGGGCTCCTACGAGCAGTACTTC
>NA|TRBJ2-2|TRBV18|NA|15
CASSPPQGYTGELFF
TGTGCCAGCTCACCACCCCAGGGCTACACCGGGGAGCTGTTTTTT
>NA|TRBJ1-1|TRBV19|NA|15
CASSPRGDMNTEAFF
TGTGCCAGTAGTCCCCGGGGGGATATGAACACTGAAGCTTTCTTT
>NA|TRBJ2-2|TRBV5-1|NA|16
CASSFRPGVNTGELFF
TGCGCCAGCAGCTTCCGTCCAGGGGTGAACACCGGGGAGCTGTTTTTT
>TRBD1|TRBJ1-2|TRBV15|NA|15
CATSGRTGGGYGYTF
TGTGCCACCAGCGGCAGAACAGGGGGCGGCTATGGCTACACCTTC
>TRBD2|TRBJ2-2|TRBV5-1|NA|15
CASSLLAVNTGELFF
TGCGCCAGCAGCCTACTAGCGGTGAACACCGGGGAGCTGTTTTTT
>NA|TRBJ2-5|TRBV24-1|NA|13
CATSDFPGETQYF
TGTGCCACCAGTGATTTCCCAGGGGAGACCCAGTACTTC
>TRBD2|TRBJ2-1|TRBV28|NA|18
CASSFPAPTSGRAREQFF
TGTGCCAGCAGTTTCCCGGCCCCGACTAGCGGGAGGGCCCGTGAGCAGTTCTTC
>NA|TRBJ2-1|TRBV18|NA|13
CASSPAGQSEQFF
TGTGCCAGCTCCCCCGCGGGCCAGAGTGAGCAGTTCTTC
>NA|TRBJ2-5|TRBV18|NA|16
CASSPKESGALGTQYF
TGTGCCAGCTCACCTAAGGAATCGGGGGCCCTAGGGACCCAGTACTTC
>NA|TRBJ2-3|TRBV5-1|NA|15
CASSLGSGATDTQYF
TGCGCCAGCAGCTTGGGATCAGGGGCCACAGATACGCAGTATTTT
>NA|TRBJ2-7|TRBV21-1|NA|20
CASRKKGTSGRAVYLYEQYF
TGTGCCAGCAGGAAGAAGGGGACTAGCGGGAGGGCCGTCTACCTCTACGAGCAGTACTTC
>TRBD1|TRBJ1-4|TRBV18|NA|15
CASSPSTGDKEKLFF
TGTGCCAGCTCACCGTCGACAGGGGACAAGGAAAAACTGTTTTTT
>NA|TRBJ2-1|TRBV27|NA|15
CASSPRGGPYNEQFF
TGTGCCAGCAGTCCCAGGGGGGGGCCATACAATGAGCAGTTCTTC
>NA|TRBJ1-2|TRBV19|NA|14
CASLVAGHLYGYTF
TGTGCCAGTCTGGTTGCGGGACACCTCTATGGCTACACCTTC
>NA|TRBJ2-2|TRBV3-1/TRBV3-2|NA|12
CASTTTTGELFF
TGTGCCAGCACCACTACAACCGGGGAGCTGTTTTTT
>TRBD1|TRBJ1-2|TRBV5-1|few|16
CASSSFGTGEDYGYTF
TGCGCCAGCAGCTCATTTGGGACAGGGGAGGACTATGGCTACACCTTC
>NA|TRBJ1-2|TRBV29-1|NA|13
CSVRPPANYGYTF
TGCAGCGTTCGACCTCCGGCTAACTATGGCTACACCTTC
>NA|TRBJ2-3|TRBV2|NA|16
CASSEAGTSSTDTQYF
TGTGCCAGCAGTGAAGCGGGGACGTCTAGCACAGATACGCAGTATTTT
>NA|TRBJ2-7|TRBV5-1|NA|13
CASKVPGAYEQYF
TGCGCCAGCAAGGTGCCCGGAGCCTACGAGCAGTACTTC
>NA|TRBJ2-3|TRBV5-6|NA|12
CASSLVSDTQYF
TGTGCCAGCAGCTTGGTGTCAGATACGCAGTATTTT
>TRBD1|TRBJ1-5|TRBV6-5|NA|15
CASTQGQGKNQPQHF
TGTGCCAGCACCCAGGGACAGGGGAAAAATCAGCCCCAGCATTTT
>NA|TRBJ2-5|TRBV7-3|NA|13
CASSLGARETQYF
TGTGCCAGCAGTTTGGGGGCCAGAGAGACCCAGTACTTC
>NA|TRBJ1-1|TRBV19|NA|13
CASSIAWGSEAFF
TGTGCCAGTAGTATAGCGTGGGGCTCGGAAGCTTTCTTT
>TRBD2|TRBJ2-1|TRBV7-8|NA|13
CASSPRGWDEQFF
TGTGCCAGCAGCCCGCGGGGGTGGGATGAGCAGTTCTTC